This is a list of T cell receptor beta chains from one sample in a study of blood T cell repertoires in COVID-19. Generated by immunoSEQ multiplex PCR, the TCRdb table keeps only in-frame clones and is missing some. The table has approximately 140,000 clones, just over 85% seen once. The sample consisted of peripheral blood. The receptors shown here come from a woman in her sixties with acute or convalescent COVID-19. The CDR3 runs from the conserved cysteine through the conserved F or W. Each record gives: V gene, clone size, D gene, J gene, CDR3 DNA, CDR3 protein. A D gene is named only where the DNA matches it firmly. Rows give clone size only sometimes, using once, few, many, or a class for an expanded clone.

V gene: TRBV12-3/TRBV12-4
clone size: NA
D gene: NA
J gene: TRBJ1-1
CDR3 DNA: TGTGCCAGCAGCCGCGCGGAGAACACTGAAGCTTTCTTT
CDR3 protein: CASSRAENTEAFF

V gene: TRBV5-1
clone size: NA
D gene: TRBD2
J gene: TRBJ2-5
CDR3 DNA: TGCGCCAGCAGCTTGGCTCTCGGGGGGGTCAGGATGGAGACCCAGTACTTC
CDR3 protein: CASSLALGGVRMETQYF

V gene: TRBV10-3
clone size: once
D gene: TRBD1
J gene: TRBJ2-2
CDR3 DNA: TGTGCCATCAGTGAGTCGGCGGGACAGGCCGACACCGGGGAGCTGTTTTTT
CDR3 protein: CAISESAGQADTGELFF

V gene: TRBV28
clone size: few
D gene: NA
J gene: TRBJ2-2
CDR3 DNA: TGTGCCAGCAGAACTCCGACAGGTCTCTTTTGGGGCACCGGGGAGCTGTTTTTT
CDR3 protein: CASRTPTGLFWGTGELFF

V gene: TRBV24-1
clone size: NA
D gene: TRBD1
J gene: TRBJ1-2
CDR3 DNA: TGTGCCACCAGTGGGAGGACAGGGAACGGCTACACCTTT
CDR3 protein: CATSGRTGNGYTF

V gene: TRBV7-9
clone size: NA
D gene: NA
J gene: TRBJ2-7
CDR3 DNA: TGTGCCAGCAGCCCCCGGGACTTCAGTAACGAGCAGTACTTC
CDR3 protein: CASSPRDFSNEQYF

V gene: TRBV15
clone size: once
D gene: NA
J gene: TRBJ1-5
CDR3 DNA: TGTGCCACCAGCAGAGTGAGGGCTGGGCAGCCCCAGCATTTT
CDR3 protein: CATSRVRAGQPQHF

V gene: TRBV7-9
clone size: NA
D gene: NA
J gene: TRBJ2-2
CDR3 DNA: TGTGCCAGCAGCTTAATCCGAGGGCAGGTCACCGGGGAGCTGTTTTTT
CDR3 protein: CASSLIRGQVTGELFF

V gene: TRBV30
clone size: NA
D gene: NA
J gene: TRBJ1-1
CDR3 DNA: TGTGCCTGGAGTGGCGTCCGGGGGGCTGAAGCTTTCTTT
CDR3 protein: CAWSGVRGAEAFF

V gene: TRBV20-1
clone size: NA
D gene: TRBD2
J gene: TRBJ2-1
CDR3 DNA: TGCAGTGCTAGTAAAGCGGGGGGGGACAATGAGCAGTTCTTC
CDR3 protein: CSASKAGGDNEQFF

V gene: TRBV7-9
clone size: NA
D gene: NA
J gene: TRBJ1-2
CDR3 DNA: TGTGCCAGCAGCTTAGAGCCAGGGCATGGCTACACCTTC
CDR3 protein: CASSLEPGHGYTF

V gene: TRBV19
clone size: NA
D gene: NA
J gene: TRBJ2-7
CDR3 DNA: TGTGCCAGTAGTATAGAGACAGCGAGTAGCGAGCAGTACTTC
CDR3 protein: CASSIETASSEQYF

V gene: TRBV11-2
clone size: NA
D gene: NA
J gene: TRBJ1-6
CDR3 DNA: TGTGCCAGCAGCCTAATGGGGCAGGGTAATTCACCCCTCCACTTT
CDR3 protein: CASSLMGQGNSPLHF

V gene: TRBV10-3
clone size: NA
D gene: TRBD1
J gene: TRBJ1-1
CDR3 DNA: TGTGCCATCAGGGAAGGACAGGCTAACACTGAAGCTTTCTTT
CDR3 protein: CAIREGQANTEAFF

V gene: TRBV5-4
clone size: NA
D gene: TRBD1
J gene: TRBJ1-2
CDR3 DNA: TGTGCCAGCAGCCGACAGGGACCCTATGGCTACACCTTC
CDR3 protein: CASSRQGPYGYTF

V gene: TRBV4-1
clone size: few
D gene: NA
J gene: TRBJ1-1
CDR3 DNA: TGCGCCAGCAGCCAAGTTTTCGGTCCCTTGCGTACTGAAGCTTTCTTT
CDR3 protein: CASSQVFGPLRTEAFF

V gene: TRBV7-3
clone size: NA
D gene: TRBD2
J gene: TRBJ2-7
CDR3 DNA: TGTGCCAGCAGCCCGGAGCGGGGGCGCGAGCAGTACTTC
CDR3 protein: CASSPERGREQYF

V gene: TRBV9
clone size: NA
D gene: NA
J gene: TRBJ1-4
CDR3 DNA: TGTGCCAGCAGCGTTGGCAGTTCCGAAAAACTGTTTTTT
CDR3 protein: CASSVGSSEKLFF

V gene: TRBV5-6
clone size: NA
D gene: TRBD2
J gene: TRBJ2-1
CDR3 DNA: TGTGCCAGCAGTTCGCCCCTGGGAGGGCTCTTTTCCTACAATGAGCAGTTCTTC
CDR3 protein: CASSSPLGGLFSYNEQFF

V gene: TRBV7-9
clone size: NA
D gene: TRBD1
J gene: TRBJ1-6
CDR3 DNA: TGTGCCAGCAGCCCCAGGACAGGGTTTAATTCACCCCTCCACTTT
CDR3 protein: CASSPRTGFNSPLHF

V gene: TRBV7-3
clone size: once
D gene: TRBD2
J gene: TRBJ2-2
CDR3 DNA: TGTGCCAGCAGCTTTACGGGAGGGTCTCCGAAAACCGGGGAGCTGTTTTTT
CDR3 protein: CASSFTGGSPKTGELFF

V gene: TRBV28
clone size: NA
D gene: TRBD1
J gene: TRBJ1-2
CDR3 DNA: TGTGCCAGCAGATCGGGACAGGATCTCCTCTATGGCTACACCTTC
CDR3 protein: CASRSGQDLLYGYTF

V gene: TRBV5-1
clone size: NA
D gene: TRBD1
J gene: TRBJ1-1
CDR3 DNA: TGCGCCAGTACTACGGACAGGGGGGACCTAGAAGCTTTCTTT
CDR3 protein: CASTTDRGDLEAFF

V gene: TRBV24-1
clone size: NA
D gene: TRBD1
J gene: TRBJ2-5
CDR3 DNA: TGTGCCACCAGTGATTCCGGGACAGGGGGCATGGAGACCCAGTACTTC
CDR3 protein: CATSDSGTGGMETQYF

V gene: TRBV7-8
clone size: NA
D gene: NA
J gene: TRBJ2-7
CDR3 DNA: TGTGCCAGCAGCTTAGGACAGGAATCCTACGAGCAGTACTTC
CDR3 protein: CASSLGQESYEQYF

V gene: TRBV28
clone size: NA
D gene: TRBD1
J gene: TRBJ1-6
CDR3 DNA: TGTGCCAGCAGTTCCCCGACAGGGGAGAGATCACCCCTCCACTTT
CDR3 protein: CASSSPTGERSPLHF

V gene: TRBV5-1
clone size: NA
D gene: NA
J gene: TRBJ2-2
CDR3 DNA: TGCGCCAGCAGCTTGCAGGGTACCGGCGGGGAGCTGTTTTTT
CDR3 protein: CASSLQGTGGELFF

V gene: TRBV5-6
clone size: few
D gene: NA
J gene: TRBJ2-5
CDR3 DNA: TGTGCCAGCAGCCCTGGTGGTATTTCGGTCTGGGCGACCCAGTACTTC
CDR3 protein: CASSPGGISVWATQYF

V gene: TRBV5-1
clone size: NA
D gene: NA
J gene: TRBJ1-1
CDR3 DNA: TGCGCCAGCAGCCCCATGGCTAGTGGCACTGAAGCTTTCTTT
CDR3 protein: CASSPMASGTEAFF

V gene: TRBV4-1
clone size: once
D gene: NA
J gene: TRBJ2-7
CDR3 DNA: TGCGCCAGCAGCCAAGCAACAACAGGGTTAAGGCTCTCCTACGAGCAGTACTTC
CDR3 protein: CASSQATTGLRLSYEQYF

V gene: TRBV28
clone size: NA
D gene: TRBD1
J gene: TRBJ1-5
CDR3 DNA: TGTGCCAGCAAGGGGGCTAATCAGCCCCAGCATTTT
CDR3 protein: CASKGANQPQHF

V gene: TRBV6-6
clone size: NA
D gene: TRBD2
J gene: TRBJ2-3
CDR3 DNA: TGTGCCAGCAGCAACAAACGCGGGGGGTCTTCAGATACGCAGTATTTT
CDR3 protein: CASSNKRGGSSDTQYF

V gene: TRBV10-3
clone size: NA
D gene: TRBD1
J gene: TRBJ2-7
CDR3 DNA: TGTGCCGTGTTGGGGACAGGGTCCTACGAGCAGTACTTC
CDR3 protein: CAVLGTGSYEQYF

V gene: TRBV12-3/TRBV12-4
clone size: NA
D gene: NA
J gene: TRBJ1-6
CDR3 DNA: TGTGCCAGCAGTTCCCTACAGGTTTCACCCCTCCACTTT
CDR3 protein: CASSSLQVSPLHF

V gene: TRBV5-1
clone size: NA
D gene: TRBD2
J gene: TRBJ2-2
CDR3 DNA: TGCGCCAGCAGCTCCGGACTAGACGTCACCGGGGAGCTGTTTTTT
CDR3 protein: CASSSGLDVTGELFF

V gene: TRBV7-8
clone size: once
D gene: NA
J gene: TRBJ2-3
CDR3 DNA: TGTGCCAGCAGCACCCGGACAGACGGAGAAGATACGCAGTATTTT
CDR3 protein: CASSTRTDGEDTQYF

V gene: TRBV15
clone size: NA
D gene: NA
J gene: TRBJ1-1
CDR3 DNA: TGTGCCACCAGCAGAGATCTCGGGAACAAACAAGCTTTCTTT
CDR3 protein: CATSRDLGNKQAFF

V gene: TRBV7-2
clone size: NA
D gene: TRBD1
J gene: TRBJ1-2
CDR3 DNA: TGTGCCAGCAGCTTAGATTTCGTACAGGGGAGAAATGGCTACACCTTC
CDR3 protein: CASSLDFVQGRNGYTF

V gene: TRBV6-2/TRBV6-3
clone size: NA
D gene: TRBD1
J gene: TRBJ2-5
CDR3 DNA: TGTGCCAGCAGTTATGGGACAGGGGGACTGGGGACCCAGTACTTC
CDR3 protein: CASSYGTGGLGTQYF

V gene: TRBV28
clone size: NA
D gene: NA
J gene: TRBJ1-1
CDR3 DNA: TGTGCCAGCAGTTTACGGGGGACTGAAGCTTTCTTT
CDR3 protein: CASSLRGTEAFF

V gene: TRBV6-2/TRBV6-3
clone size: NA
D gene: TRBD2
J gene: TRBJ2-7
CDR3 DNA: TGTGCCAGCAGTTACTCCCTAGCGGGGGGGTTCTCTTCCGAGCAGTACTTC
CDR3 protein: CASSYSLAGGFSSEQYF

V gene: TRBV19
clone size: NA
D gene: TRBD1
J gene: TRBJ1-6
CDR3 DNA: TGTGCCAGTAGTATAGGCTGGACAGGTACTTATAATTCACCCCTCCACTTT
CDR3 protein: CASSIGWTGTYNSPLHF

V gene: TRBV10-2
clone size: once
D gene: TRBD1
J gene: TRBJ2-1
CDR3 DNA: TGCGCCAGCAGTGAGTCTATGACAGGGGTCCTCTACAATGAGCAGTTCTTC
CDR3 protein: CASSESMTGVLYNEQFF

V gene: TRBV10-3
clone size: NA
D gene: NA
J gene: TRBJ1-6
CDR3 DNA: TGTGCCATCAAGGTGGCGGTCCAGGGCCCCCTCCACTTT
CDR3 protein: CAIKVAVQGPLHF

V gene: TRBV28
clone size: NA
D gene: TRBD2
J gene: TRBJ2-3
CDR3 DNA: TGTGCCAGCCGGGACTACCTCACAGATACGCAGTATTTT
CDR3 protein: CASRDYLTDTQYF

V gene: TRBV5-1
clone size: once
D gene: NA
J gene: TRBJ1-1
CDR3 DNA: TGCGCCAGCAGCTTGGAAGGGGGGAACACTGAAGCTTTCTTT
CDR3 protein: CASSLEGGNTEAFF

V gene: TRBV27
clone size: NA
D gene: TRBD1
J gene: TRBJ1-2
CDR3 DNA: TGTGCCAGCAGATCGACAGGGGTACTCTATGGCTACACCTTC
CDR3 protein: CASRSTGVLYGYTF

V gene: TRBV5-4
clone size: NA
D gene: TRBD1
J gene: TRBJ2-3
CDR3 DNA: TGTGCCAGCAGCCGGAAGCGACAGGGGGACACAGATACGCAGTATTTT
CDR3 protein: CASSRKRQGDTDTQYF

V gene: TRBV28
clone size: NA
D gene: TRBD1
J gene: TRBJ1-4
CDR3 DNA: TGTGCCAGCAGTTTGTACGGCAGGGGGACTGAAAAACTGTTTTTT
CDR3 protein: CASSLYGRGTEKLFF

V gene: TRBV27
clone size: NA
D gene: TRBD2
J gene: TRBJ2-5
CDR3 DNA: TGTGCCAGCAGTATAATAGCGGGGGAACAAGAGACCCAGTACTTC
CDR3 protein: CASSIIAGEQETQYF

V gene: TRBV7-9
clone size: few
D gene: TRBD1
J gene: TRBJ2-1
CDR3 DNA: TGTGCCAGCAGCTGGACAGGGTACAATGAGCAGTTCTTC
CDR3 protein: CASSWTGYNEQFF

V gene: TRBV28
clone size: NA
D gene: NA
J gene: TRBJ1-3
CDR3 DNA: TGTGCCAGCAGTCCCCCGGTGTTCGACAGGCGCTCTGGAAACACCATATATTTT
CDR3 protein: CASSPPVFDRRSGNTIYF

V gene: TRBV27
clone size: NA
D gene: NA
J gene: TRBJ1-5
CDR3 DNA: TGTGCCAGCAGTTTAACGGCAGGGATTGTCAATCAGCCCCAGCATTTT
CDR3 protein: CASSLTAGIVNQPQHF